This T cell receptor beta chain emerged from a study of cytomegalovirus exposure and HLA in healthy donors (dated 2017 in TCRdb). Regarding the research as a whole: According to a later analysis, one platform produced both the roughly 110 validation repertoires and the roughly 660 repertoires of the first cohort. The study aimed to test whether cataloging public T cell receptors could reveal signatures of past pathogen exposure. Along with the roughly 610-subject first cohort, a separate validation cohort of over 90 different subjects was used. To predict cytomegalovirus infection status, the study brought together high-throughput TCR immunosequencing, statistical association of individual TCRs with disease status, and machine learning.

Comments on this clone: Its antigen has not been determined. No qualities accompany the bases; no much larger clone lies one base away.

The donors were included in the validation cohort of over a hundred subjects, a group kept apart from the roughly 700-subject first cohort. The library came from the immunoSEQ multiplex PCR assay. In the original analysis: A statistical classification framework was built to diagnose cytomegalovirus status from the catalog of TCR beta chain sequences. TCRdb holds this immuneACCESS table with in-frame rearrangements only. Some clones are missing; in checked studies, unresolved V genes explain under half, and the rest has no known cause. V, J and clone size are those of that table, while D and trimming were read from the DNA. The sample yields roughly 170,000 clones; 80% to 85% were counted once. The leading ten clones occupy 2.5% to 3% of the sample. Overall study results and their limits: All 120 or so repertoires were used to score co-occurrence in the validation cohort in a later analysis, because that analysis had no HLA typing for the cohort. While some public TCRs were present in many individuals, most TCR sequences turned up only very rarely across donors. A total of 150 or so TCR beta chains were listed by the study as associated with cytomegalovirus. Of the cluster scores, around 95% were above 0 in a later analysis, which found that TCRs clustered in the first cohort also tended to co-occur in the 120 or so validation repertoires. It was suggested by the authors that the approach could potentially be generalized to other disease states and immunological phenotypes. In vitro tests confirmed that three of the cytomegalovirus-associated TCR beta chains recognize cytomegalovirus antigens. Cytomegalovirus status was reported to be diagnosed by the classifier with high specificity and sensitivity in both the original and validation cohorts.

From the cysteine up to the phenylalanine, the CDR3 has a length of 15 residues. This entry keeps only the CDR3 DNA: 45 bases, framed from base 1. Trimming removed 4 bases from V and 5 bases from J; the gene matches leave 10 bases unexplained. The germline V gene provides CDR1 SGHRS and CDR2 YFSETQ. Sample: PBMCs. The chain uses TRBV5-1 and TRBJ2-5; TRBD1 fits 8 bases in the junction. This TCR came from a young woman in good health and CMV-seropositive. Here is the DNA: TGCGCCAGCAGCAGGGGACAGGCTCCTAAGGAGACCCAGTACTTC. The translation is CASSRGQAPKETQYF.